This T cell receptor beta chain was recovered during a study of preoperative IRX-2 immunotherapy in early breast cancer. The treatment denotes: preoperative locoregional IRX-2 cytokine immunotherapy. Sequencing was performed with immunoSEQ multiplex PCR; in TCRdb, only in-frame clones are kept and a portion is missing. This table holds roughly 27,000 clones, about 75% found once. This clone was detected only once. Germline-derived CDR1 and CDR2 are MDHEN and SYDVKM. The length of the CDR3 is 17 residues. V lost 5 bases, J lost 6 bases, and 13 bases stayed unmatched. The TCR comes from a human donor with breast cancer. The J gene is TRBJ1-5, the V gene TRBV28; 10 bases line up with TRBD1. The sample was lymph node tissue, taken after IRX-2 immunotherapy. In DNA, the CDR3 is TGTGCCAGCAGTGGAGCTCCCGGGACAGGGGCAGGTCAGCCCCAGCATTTT. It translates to CASSGAPGTGAGQPQHF.